A selection of T cell receptor beta chains follows, all from one sample in a study of blood T cell repertoires in COVID-19. Profiling relied on immunoSEQ multiplex PCR, and the TCRdb table lists in-frame clones only, not all of them. Altogether more than 100,000 clones are present, about 80% being singletons, with the ten largest covering about 4%. The source material was peripheral blood. These receptors were collected from a woman at least 80 years old with acute or convalescent COVID-19. CDR3s include the opening cysteine and the closing phenylalanine or tryptophan. D genes are given only for firm matches. Clone size is given for some rows only: seen once, a few or many times, or a class if the clone is expanded.

d_call	j_call	cdr3_length	v_call	clone_size	cdr3_aa	cdr3_nt
NA	TRBJ2-5	13	TRBV5-1	NA	CASSLDQGETQYF	TGCGCCAGCAGCTTGGATCAGGGCGAGACCCAGTACTTC
NA	TRBJ1-5	13	TRBV6-5	once	CASSYSTGQPQHF	TGTGCCAGCAGTTACTCGACCGGGCAGCCCCAGCATTTT
NA	TRBJ1-2	13	TRBV12-3/TRBV12-4	NA	CASSLGPGSGYTF	TGTGCCAGCAGTTTGGGGCCGGGTTCGGGCTACACCTTC
NA	TRBJ2-7	17	TRBV27	once	CASRGTGGEREGREQYF	TGTGCCAGCAGAGGGACAGGGGGGGAGCGGGAGGGCCGGGAGCAGTACTTC
TRBD1	TRBJ2-1	13	TRBV6-4	once	CASSRDRDVEQFF	TGTGCCAGCAGTAGGGACAGGGATGTAGAGCAGTTCTTC
TRBD1	TRBJ2-1	15	TRBV4-1	NA	CASSPRDRVNNEQFF	TGCGCCAGCAGCCCCCGGGACAGGGTAAACAATGAGCAGTTCTTC
NA	TRBJ2-3	11	TRBV7-3	NA	CASTRRDTQYF	TGTGCCAGCACGAGGAGAGATACGCAGTATTTT
TRBD2	TRBJ2-5	15	TRBV3-1/TRBV3-2	NA	CASSQAPSGSETQYF	TGTGCCAGCAGCCAAGCGCCTAGCGGGAGTGAGACCCAGTACTTC
NA	TRBJ1-1	13	TRBV27	NA	CASSWGPGTEAFF	TGTGCCAGCAGTTGGGGGCCGGGGACTGAAGCTTTCTTT
TRBD1	TRBJ2-1	17	TRBV7-2	NA	CASSLAQGAGGRFEQFF	TGTGCCAGCAGCTTAGCGCAAGGGGCAGGGGGCCGGTTTGAGCAGTTCTTC
TRBD1	TRBJ1-2	13	TRBV6-6	many	CASSRDRSHGYTF	TGTGCCAGCAGTCGGGACAGGAGCCATGGCTACACCTTC
TRBD1	TRBJ1-1	15	TRBV18	NA	CASSPQGAPNTEAFF	TGTGCCAGCTCACCACAGGGGGCCCCTAACACTGAAGCTTTCTTT
NA	TRBJ2-1	12	TRBV20-1	NA	CSASGAYNEQFF	TGCAGTGCTAGTGGAGCCTACAATGAGCAGTTCTTC
NA	TRBJ1-3	15	TRBV4-3	NA	CASSQDDSSGNTIYF	TGCGCCAGCAGCCAAGACGACAGCTCTGGAAACACCATATATTTT
NA	TRBJ2-2	14	TRBV11-3	NA	CASSTGIVTGELFF	TGTGCCAGCAGCACAGGGATAGTCACCGGGGAGCTGTTTTTT
NA	TRBJ1-5	13	TRBV19	NA	CASSMGRDQPQHF	TGTGCCAGTAGTATGGGGAGGGATCAGCCCCAGCATTTT
NA	TRBJ2-2	15	TRBV7-9	NA	CASSLGSSNTGELFF	TGTGCCAGCAGCTTAGGCAGTTCGAACACCGGGGAGCTGTTTTTT
TRBD2	TRBJ2-5	13	TRBV30	once	CAWAWTSGETQYF	TGTGCCTGGGCCTGGACTAGCGGGGAGACCCAGTACTTC
NA	TRBJ1-1	14	TRBV5-1	NA	CASSLFSVDTEAFF	TGCGCCAGCAGCTTGTTTTCGGTGGACACTGAAGCTTTCTTT
NA	TRBJ2-7	13	TRBV4-2	NA	CASSQDRSYEQYF	TGTGCCAGCAGCCAAGACCGGAGCTACGAGCAGTACTTC
TRBD1	TRBJ1-2	11	TRBV20-1	NA	CSLQGTYGYTF	TGCAGTTTACAGGGGACCTATGGCTACACCTTC
TRBD2	TRBJ2-1	19	TRBV10-2	NA	CASSDPGLAGGRFYNEQFF	TGCGCCAGCAGTGACCCGGGACTAGCGGGGGGCCGATTCTACAATGAGCAGTTCTTC
TRBD1	TRBJ2-7	14	TRBV10-2	few	CASSEQQGSYEQYF	TGCGCCAGCAGTGAGCAACAGGGGTCCTACGAGCAGTACTTC
NA	TRBJ2-6	15	TRBV2	NA	CASSDRATGANVLTF	TGTGCCAGCAGTGATCGAGCAACTGGGGCCAACGTCCTGACTTTC
NA	TRBJ2-2	14	TRBV6-2/TRBV6-3	NA	CASSQGRSTGELFF	TGTGCCAGCAGTCAAGGGAGGTCCACCGGGGAGCTGTTTTTT
TRBD1	TRBJ2-3	14	TRBV7-9	once	CASSLARGLDTQYF	TGTGCCAGCAGCTTAGCCAGGGGGCTAGATACGCAGTATTTT
TRBD1	TRBJ1-5	15	TRBV19	once	CASRDRGGLNQPQHF	TGTGCCAGTAGGGACAGGGGAGGGCTAAATCAGCCCCAGCATTTT
TRBD1	TRBJ2-3	16	TRBV10-3	few	CAISESRDRGTDTQYF	TGTGCCATCAGTGAGTCCCGGGACAGGGGAACAGATACGCAGTATTTT
NA	TRBJ1-2	15	TRBV4-3	NA	CASSQATGLGYGYTF	TGCGCCAGCAGTCAGGCCACAGGGCTCGGCTATGGCTACACCTTC
TRBD1	TRBJ1-2	15	TRBV9	NA	CASSAGGQGAWGYTF	TGTGCCAGCAGCGCCGGGGGACAGGGGGCCTGGGGCTACACCTTC
NA	TRBJ2-1	17	TRBV5-4	few	CASSFGGPAWLGNEQFF	TGTGCCAGCAGCTTTGGGGGCCCCGCATGGTTAGGGAATGAGCAGTTCTTC
NA	TRBJ2-1	16	TRBV11-3	once	CASSLGGTGSYNEQFF	TGTGCCAGCAGCTTGGGAGGGACAGGCTCCTACAATGAGCAGTTCTTC
TRBD1	TRBJ2-1	13	TRBV18	NA	CASSPQGQDEQFF	TGTGCCAGCTCACCGCAGGGACAGGATGAGCAGTTCTTC
TRBD2	TRBJ2-5	17	TRBV18	NA	CASSQNLAGGLQETQYF	TGTGCCAGCTCACAAAACCTAGCGGGGGGGCTTCAAGAGACCCAGTACTTC
TRBD1	TRBJ2-2	15	TRBV11-3	NA	CASSLDRGNTGELFF	TGTGCCAGCAGCTTGGACAGGGGAAACACCGGGGAGCTGTTTTTT
TRBD2	TRBJ2-1	15	TRBV14	few	CASSQLAGGPNEQFF	TGTGCCAGCAGCCAGCTAGCGGGAGGGCCCAATGAGCAGTTCTTC